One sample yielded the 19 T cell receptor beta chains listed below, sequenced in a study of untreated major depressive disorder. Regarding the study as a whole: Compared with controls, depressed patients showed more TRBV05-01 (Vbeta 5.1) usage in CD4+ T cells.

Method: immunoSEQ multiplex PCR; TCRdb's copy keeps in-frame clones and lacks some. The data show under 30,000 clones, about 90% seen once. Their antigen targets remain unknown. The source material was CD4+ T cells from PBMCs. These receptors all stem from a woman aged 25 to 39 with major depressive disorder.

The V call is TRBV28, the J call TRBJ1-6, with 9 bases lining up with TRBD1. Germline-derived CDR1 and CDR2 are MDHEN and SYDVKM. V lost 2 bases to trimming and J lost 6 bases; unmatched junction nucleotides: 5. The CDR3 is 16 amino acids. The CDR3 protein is CASSLAGTGFNSPLHF. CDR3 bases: TGTGCCAGCAGTTTAGCCGGGACAGGGTTTAATTCACCCCTCCACTTT.

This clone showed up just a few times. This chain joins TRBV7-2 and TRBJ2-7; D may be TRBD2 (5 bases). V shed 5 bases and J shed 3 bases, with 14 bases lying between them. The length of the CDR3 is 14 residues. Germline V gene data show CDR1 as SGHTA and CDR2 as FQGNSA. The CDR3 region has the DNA TGTGCCAGCAGCCCGAGAGCCGCGGGCTACGAGCAGTACTTC. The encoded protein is CASSPRAAGYEQYF.

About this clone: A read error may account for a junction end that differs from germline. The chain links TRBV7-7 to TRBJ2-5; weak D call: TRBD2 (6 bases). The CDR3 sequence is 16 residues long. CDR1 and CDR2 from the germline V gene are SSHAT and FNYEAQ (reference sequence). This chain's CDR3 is CASSPGRLVHQETQYF. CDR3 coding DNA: TGTGCTAGCAGCCCAGGCCGACTAGTACACCAAGAGACCCAGTACTTC.

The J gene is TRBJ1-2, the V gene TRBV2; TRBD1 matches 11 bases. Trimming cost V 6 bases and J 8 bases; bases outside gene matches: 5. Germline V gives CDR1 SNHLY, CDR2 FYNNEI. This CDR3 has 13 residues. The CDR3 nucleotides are TGTGCCAGCAGGGGGACAGGGGGTTTGGGCTACACCTTC. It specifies CASRGTGGLGYTF.

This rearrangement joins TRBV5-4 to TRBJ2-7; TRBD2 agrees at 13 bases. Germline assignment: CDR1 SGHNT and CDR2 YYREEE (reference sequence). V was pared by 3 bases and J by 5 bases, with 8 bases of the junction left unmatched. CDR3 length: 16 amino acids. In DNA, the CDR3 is TGTGCCAGCAGCTCGGGACTAGCGGGAATAGTACACGAGCAGTACTTC. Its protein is CASSSGLAGIVHEQYF.

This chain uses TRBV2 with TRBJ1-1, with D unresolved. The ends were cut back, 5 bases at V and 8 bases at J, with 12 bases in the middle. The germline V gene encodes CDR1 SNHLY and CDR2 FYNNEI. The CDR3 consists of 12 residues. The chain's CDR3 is CASSKTSFEAFF. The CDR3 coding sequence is TGTGCCAGCAGTAAAACCTCTTTCGAAGCTTTCTTT.

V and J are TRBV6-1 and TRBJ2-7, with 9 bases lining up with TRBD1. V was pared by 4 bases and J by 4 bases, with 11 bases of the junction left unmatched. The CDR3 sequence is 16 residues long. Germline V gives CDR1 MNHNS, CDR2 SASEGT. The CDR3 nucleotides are TGTGCCAGCAGTGGTGGACAGGGGTATTCTATGTACGAGCAGTACTTC. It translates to CASSGGQGYSMYEQYF.

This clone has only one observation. The CDR3 DNA sequence: TGTGCCAGTAGCTTGGACAGTTCCTACTATGGCTACACCTTC. Protein sequence: CASSLDSSYYGYTF. This chain links TRBV19 with TRBJ1-2, with TRBD1 as a possible D gene (6 bases). This CDR3 is 14 amino acids long. Germline lookup yields CDR1 LNHDA and CDR2 SQIVND (reference sequence). The germline V and J ends were trimmed by 6 bases and 3 bases, with 14 bases remaining between them.

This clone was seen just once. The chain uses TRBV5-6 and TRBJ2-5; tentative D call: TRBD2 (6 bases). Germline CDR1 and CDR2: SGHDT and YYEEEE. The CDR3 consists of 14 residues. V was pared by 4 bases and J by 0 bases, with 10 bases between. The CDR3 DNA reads TGTGCCAGCAGCATGGGACTCTACCAAGAGACCCAGTACTTC. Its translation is CASSMGLYQETQYF.

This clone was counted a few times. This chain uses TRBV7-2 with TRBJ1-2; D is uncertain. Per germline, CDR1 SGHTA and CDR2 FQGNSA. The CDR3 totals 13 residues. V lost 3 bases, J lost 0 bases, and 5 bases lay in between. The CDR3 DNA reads TGTGCCAGCAGCTTTCGAGCTAACTATGGCTACACCTTC. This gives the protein CASSFRANYGYTF.

The CDR3 DNA sequence: TGTGCCAGCAGCTCTCCGGGACTAGCGGGAGGGAGAACAGATACGCAGTATTTT. Amino acid sequence: CASSSPGLAGGRTDTQYF. The J gene is TRBJ2-3, the V gene TRBV7-6; 16 bases fit TRBD2. V shed 4 bases, J shed 3 bases, and the junction held 7 bases outside the gene matches. The germline V gene encodes CDR1 SGHVS and CDR2 FNYEAQ. The CDR3 is 18 amino acids.

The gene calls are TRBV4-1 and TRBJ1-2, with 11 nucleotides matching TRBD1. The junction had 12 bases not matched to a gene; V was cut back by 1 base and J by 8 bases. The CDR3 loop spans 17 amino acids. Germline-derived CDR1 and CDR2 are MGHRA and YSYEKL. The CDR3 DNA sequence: TGCGCCAGCAGCCAAGGGGGGGCCGGACAGGGGGCTGCGGGCTACACCTTC. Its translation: CASSQGGAGQGAAGYTF.

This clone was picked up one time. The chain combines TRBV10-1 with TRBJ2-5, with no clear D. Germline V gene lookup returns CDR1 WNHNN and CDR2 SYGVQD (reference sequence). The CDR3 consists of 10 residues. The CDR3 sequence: CEKIPQERYF. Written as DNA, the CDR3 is TGCGAAAAGATTCCCCAGGAGCGGTACTTC.

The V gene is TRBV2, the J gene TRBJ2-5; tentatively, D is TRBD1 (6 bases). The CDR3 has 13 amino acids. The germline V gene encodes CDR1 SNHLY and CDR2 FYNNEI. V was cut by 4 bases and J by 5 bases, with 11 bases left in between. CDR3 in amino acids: CASSGQVRETQYF. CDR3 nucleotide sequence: TGTGCCAGCAGTGGACAGGTCCGGGAGACCCAGTACTTC.

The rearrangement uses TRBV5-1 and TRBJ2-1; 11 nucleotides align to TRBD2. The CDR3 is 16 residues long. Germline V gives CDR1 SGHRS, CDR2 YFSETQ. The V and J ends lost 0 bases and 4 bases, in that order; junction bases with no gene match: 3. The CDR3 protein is CASSLGGTSGYNEQFF. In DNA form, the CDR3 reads TGCGCCAGCAGCTTGGGGGGGACTAGCGGTTACAATGAGCAGTTCTTC.

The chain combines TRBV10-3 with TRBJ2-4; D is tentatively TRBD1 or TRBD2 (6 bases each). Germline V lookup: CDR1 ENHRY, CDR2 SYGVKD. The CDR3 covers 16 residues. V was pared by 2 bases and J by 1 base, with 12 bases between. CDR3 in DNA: TGTGCCATCAGTGAGGAAGGGGGAGGCGCCAAAAACATTCAGTACTTC. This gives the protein CAISEEGGGAKNIQYF.

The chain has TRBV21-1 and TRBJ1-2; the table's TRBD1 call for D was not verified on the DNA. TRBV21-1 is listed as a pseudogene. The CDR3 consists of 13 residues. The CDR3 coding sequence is TGTGCCAGCAGCAAAGCCACAGTGCATGGCTACACCTTC. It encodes CASSKATVHGYTF.

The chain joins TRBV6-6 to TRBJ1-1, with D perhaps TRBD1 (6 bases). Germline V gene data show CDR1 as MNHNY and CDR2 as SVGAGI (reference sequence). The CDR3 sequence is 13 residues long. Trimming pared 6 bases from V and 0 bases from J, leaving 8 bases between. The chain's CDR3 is CASRGQMNTEAFF. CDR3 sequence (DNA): TGTGCCAGCAGAGGACAGATGAACACTGAAGCTTTCTTT.

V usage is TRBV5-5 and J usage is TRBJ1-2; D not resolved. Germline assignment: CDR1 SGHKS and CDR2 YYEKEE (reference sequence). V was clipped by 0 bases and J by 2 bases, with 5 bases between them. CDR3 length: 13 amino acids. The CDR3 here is CASSLALNYGYTF. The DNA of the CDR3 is TGTGCCAGCAGCTTGGCCTTAAACTATGGCTACACCTTC.